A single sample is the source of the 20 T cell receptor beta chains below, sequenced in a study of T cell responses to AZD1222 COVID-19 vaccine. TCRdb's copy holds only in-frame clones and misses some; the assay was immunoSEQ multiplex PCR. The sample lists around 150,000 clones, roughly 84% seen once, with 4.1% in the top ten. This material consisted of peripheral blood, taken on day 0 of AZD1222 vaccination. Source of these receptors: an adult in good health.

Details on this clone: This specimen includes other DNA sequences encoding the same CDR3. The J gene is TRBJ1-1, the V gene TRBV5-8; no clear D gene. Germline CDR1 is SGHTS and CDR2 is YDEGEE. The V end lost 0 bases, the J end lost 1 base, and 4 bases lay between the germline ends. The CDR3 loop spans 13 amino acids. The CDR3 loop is CASSLVRNTEAFF. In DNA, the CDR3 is TGTGCCAGCAGCTTGGTTCGGAACACTGAAGCTTTCTTT.

CDR3 DNA sequence: TGTGCCAGAAGCTTAGAAAGGTGGGAGCCTAGCACAGATACGCAGTATTTT. The encoded protein is CARSLERWEPSTDTQYF. The chain couples TRBV7-5 to TRBJ2-3; the table's D call, TRBD2, was not checked against the DNA. TRBV7-5 is deemed a pseudogene. The CDR3 is 17 amino acids.

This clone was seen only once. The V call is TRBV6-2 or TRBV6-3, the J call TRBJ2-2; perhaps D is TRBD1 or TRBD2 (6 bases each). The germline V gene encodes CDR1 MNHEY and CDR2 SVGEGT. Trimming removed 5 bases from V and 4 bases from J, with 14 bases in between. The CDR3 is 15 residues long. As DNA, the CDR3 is TGTGCCAGCAGTCGAGGGGGAGGTCTCACCGGGGAGCTGTTTTTT. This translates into CASSRGGGLTGELFF.

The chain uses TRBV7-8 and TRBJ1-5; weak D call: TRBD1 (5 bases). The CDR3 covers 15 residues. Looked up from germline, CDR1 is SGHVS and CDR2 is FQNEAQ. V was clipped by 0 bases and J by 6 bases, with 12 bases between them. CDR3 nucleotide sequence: TGTGCCAGCAGCTTAGCGGGGGTTGCTAGTCAGCCCCAGCATTTT. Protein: CASSLAGVASQPQHF.

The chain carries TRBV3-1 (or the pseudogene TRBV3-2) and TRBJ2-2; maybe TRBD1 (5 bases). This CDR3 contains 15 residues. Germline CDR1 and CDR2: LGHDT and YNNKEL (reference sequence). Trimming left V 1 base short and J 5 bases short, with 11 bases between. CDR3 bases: TGTGCCAGCAGCCAAGGCCAGGGTGGTACCGGGGAGCTGTTTTTT. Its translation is CASSQGQGGTGELFF.

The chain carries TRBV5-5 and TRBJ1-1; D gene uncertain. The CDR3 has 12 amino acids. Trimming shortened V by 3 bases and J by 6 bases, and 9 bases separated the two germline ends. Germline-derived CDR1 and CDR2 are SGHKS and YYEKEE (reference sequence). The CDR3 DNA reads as TGTGCCAGCAGCTCACGGGATGCTGAAGCTTTCTTT. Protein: CASSSRDAEAFF.

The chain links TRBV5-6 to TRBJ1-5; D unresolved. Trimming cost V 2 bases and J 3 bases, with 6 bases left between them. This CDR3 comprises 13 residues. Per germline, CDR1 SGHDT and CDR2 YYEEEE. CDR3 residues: CASSFQNNQPQHF. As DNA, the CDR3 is TGTGCCAGCAGCTTCCAGAACAATCAGCCCCAGCATTTT.

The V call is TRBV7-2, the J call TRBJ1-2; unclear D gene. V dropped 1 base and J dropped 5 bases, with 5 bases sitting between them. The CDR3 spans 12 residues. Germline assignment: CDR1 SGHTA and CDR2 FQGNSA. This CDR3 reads CASSLEGYGYTF. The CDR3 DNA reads TGTGCCAGCAGCTTAGAAGGGTATGGCTACACCTTC. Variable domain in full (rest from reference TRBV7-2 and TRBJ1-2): GAGVSQSPSNKVTEKGKDVELRCDPISGHTALYWYRQSLGQGLEFLIYFQGNSAPDKSGLPSDRFSAERTGGSVSTLTIQRTQQEDSAVYLCASSLEGYGYTFGSGTRLTVV.

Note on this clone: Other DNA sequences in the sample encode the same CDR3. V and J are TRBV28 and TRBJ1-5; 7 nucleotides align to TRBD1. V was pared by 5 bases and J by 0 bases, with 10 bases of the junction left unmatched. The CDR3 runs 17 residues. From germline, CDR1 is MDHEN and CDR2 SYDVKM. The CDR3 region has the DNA TGTGCCAGCAGTCGACAGGGAAGGGGTTATAGCAATCAGCCCCAGCATTTT. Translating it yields CASSRQGRGYSNQPQHF.

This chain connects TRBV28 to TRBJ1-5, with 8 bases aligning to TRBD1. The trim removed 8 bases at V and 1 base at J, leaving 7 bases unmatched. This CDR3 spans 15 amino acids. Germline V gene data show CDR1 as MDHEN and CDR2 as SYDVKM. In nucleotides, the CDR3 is TGTGCCAGCGGAGCCCACAGGGGGAGCAATCAGCCCCAGCATTTT. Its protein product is CASGAHRGSNQPQHF.

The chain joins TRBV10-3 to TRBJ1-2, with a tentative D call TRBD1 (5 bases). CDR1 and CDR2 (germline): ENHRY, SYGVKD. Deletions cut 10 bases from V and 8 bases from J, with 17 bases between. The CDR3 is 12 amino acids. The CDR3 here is CATTKGSGGYTF. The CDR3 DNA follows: TGTGCCACCACTAAGGGGTCCGGGGGCTACACCTTC.

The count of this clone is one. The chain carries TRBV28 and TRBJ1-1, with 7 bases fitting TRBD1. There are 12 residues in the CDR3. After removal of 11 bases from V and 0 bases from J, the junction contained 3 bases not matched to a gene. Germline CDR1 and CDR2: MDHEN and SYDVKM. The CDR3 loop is CAPQGVNTEAFF. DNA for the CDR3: TGTGCCCCCCAGGGGGTGAACACTGAAGCTTTCTTT.

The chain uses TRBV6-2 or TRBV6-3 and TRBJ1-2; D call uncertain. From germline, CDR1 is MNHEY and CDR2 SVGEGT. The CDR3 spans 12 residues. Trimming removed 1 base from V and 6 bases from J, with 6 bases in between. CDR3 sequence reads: CASSYLENGYTF. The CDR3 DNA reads TGTGCCAGCAGTTACTTGGAAAATGGCTACACCTTC.

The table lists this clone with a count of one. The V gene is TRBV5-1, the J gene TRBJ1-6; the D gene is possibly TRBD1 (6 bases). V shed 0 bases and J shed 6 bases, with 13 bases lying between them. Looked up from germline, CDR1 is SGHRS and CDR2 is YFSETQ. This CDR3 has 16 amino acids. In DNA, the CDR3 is TGCGCCAGCAGCTTGGAGGGGCAGGGGCTTAATTCACCCCTCCACTTT. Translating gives CASSLEGQGLNSPLHF.

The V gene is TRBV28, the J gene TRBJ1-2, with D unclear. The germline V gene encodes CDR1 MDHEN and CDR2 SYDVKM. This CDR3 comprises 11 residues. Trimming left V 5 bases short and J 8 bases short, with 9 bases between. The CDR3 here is CASSRLMGYTF. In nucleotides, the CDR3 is TGTGCCAGCAGTCGACTGATGGGCTACACCTTC.

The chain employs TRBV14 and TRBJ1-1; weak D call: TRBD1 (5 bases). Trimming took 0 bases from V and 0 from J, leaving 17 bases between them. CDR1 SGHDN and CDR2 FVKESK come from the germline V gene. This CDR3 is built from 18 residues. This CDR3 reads CASSQDVGEVPLNTEAFF. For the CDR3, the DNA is TGTGCCAGCAGCCAAGACGTAGGGGAAGTTCCCTTGAACACTGAAGCTTTCTTT.

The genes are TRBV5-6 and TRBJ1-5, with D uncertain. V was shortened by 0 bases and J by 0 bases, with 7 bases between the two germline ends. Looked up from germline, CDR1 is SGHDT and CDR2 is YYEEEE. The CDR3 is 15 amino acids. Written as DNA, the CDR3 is TGTGCCAGCAGCTTGGGGCTCCTTAGCAATCAGCCCCAGCATTTT. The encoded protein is CASSLGLLSNQPQHF.

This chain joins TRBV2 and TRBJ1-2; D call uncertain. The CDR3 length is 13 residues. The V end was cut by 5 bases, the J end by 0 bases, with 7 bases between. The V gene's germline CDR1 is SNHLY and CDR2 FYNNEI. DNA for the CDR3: TGTGCCAGCAGTCTGAAGTCTAACTATGGCTACACCTTC. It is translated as CASSLKSNYGYTF.

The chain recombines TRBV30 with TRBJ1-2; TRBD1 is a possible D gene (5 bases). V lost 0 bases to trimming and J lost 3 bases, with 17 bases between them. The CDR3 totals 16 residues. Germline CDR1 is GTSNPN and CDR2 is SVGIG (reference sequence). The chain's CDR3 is CAWSVLVRWGDYGYTF. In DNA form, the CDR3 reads TGTGCCTGGAGTGTATTAGTCCGTTGGGGGGACTATGGCTACACCTTC.

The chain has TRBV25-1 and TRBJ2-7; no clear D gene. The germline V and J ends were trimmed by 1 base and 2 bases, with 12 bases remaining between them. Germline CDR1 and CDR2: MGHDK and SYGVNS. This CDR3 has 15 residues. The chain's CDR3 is CASSEWKNHPYEQYF. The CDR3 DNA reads TGTGCCAGCAGTGAATGGAAAAACCACCCCTACGAGCAGTACTTC.